The source of this T cell receptor beta chain is a study of blood T cells in healthy people across ages. Combining a sample-barcoded 5' primer with a J-beta primer mix, a second PCR ran for about 7 to 11 cycles. Every cDNA molecule carried a tag from a template-switch adaptor bearing 12 random nucleotides. Using its own MiXCR run on the 5' RACE reads, TCRdb lists one record per CDR3 protein. Of about 800,000 distinct CDR3 sequences in the sample, 55% to 75% were seen once. Study conclusions and caveats: Measured against age, TCR beta diversity per million T cells decreased in a roughly linear manner. Compared with aged donors, long-lived donors showed fewer expanded clones, suggesting selection.

The length of the CDR3 is 14 residues. V was trimmed by 1 base and J by 11 bases, leaving 18 bases between them. Germline-derived CDR1 and CDR2 are SGHRS and YFSETQ. This clonotype has only a few counts. Its specificity is unknown. This may stem from a read error, because a much larger clone lies one nucleotide away. In terms of origin and age, donors were healthy Caucasian individuals from Russia aged roughly 6 to 95. Input material: blood. The receptor was derived from a man younger than 40 in good health. This chain joins TRBV5-1 and TRBJ2-5; D is possibly TRBD1 (5 bases). The CDR3 spells CASSLYRLNDEQYF. CDR3 DNA sequence: TGCGCCAGCAGCTTGTACAGGCTAAACGATGAGCAGTACTTC.